This TCR beta chain was profiled in a study of PD-L1 blockade in urothelial cancer. Overall study context: The researchers analyzed blood 3 weeks (second dose) and 6 weeks after treatment start.

In regard to this clone: Its matching antigen is unknown.

Study-level results: Pretreatment blood TCR clonality under the median forecast improved survival.

The time point: pretreatment peripheral blood. J was trimmed by 2 bases and V by 6 bases; bases with no gene match: 10. CDR1 is MDHEN and CDR2 is SYDVKM in the germline V gene. The CDR3 loop spans 15 amino acids. Libraries were prepared by immunoSEQ multiplex PCR; TCRdb keeps only in-frame clonotypes and omits some of them. Among approximately 48,000 clones listed, around 90% were seen once. The TCR sequence derives from a woman aged 55-69 years with urothelial cancer. This specimen was PBMCs, taken around atezolizumab (anti-PD-L1) treatment. The chain has TRBV28 and TRBJ2-7, with TRBD1 matching over 7 bases. The CDR3 bases are TGTGCCAGCAGCCCCTATAGGGGACAGCCCTACGAGCAGTACTTC. This codes for CASSPYRGQPYEQYF. Variable domain in full (rest from reference TRBV28 and TRBJ2-7): DVKVTQSSRYLVKRTGEKVFLECVQDMDHENMFWYRQDPGLGLRLIYFSYDVKMKEKGDIPEGYSVSREKKERFSLILESASTNQTSMYLCASSPYRGQPYEQYFGPGTRLTVT.